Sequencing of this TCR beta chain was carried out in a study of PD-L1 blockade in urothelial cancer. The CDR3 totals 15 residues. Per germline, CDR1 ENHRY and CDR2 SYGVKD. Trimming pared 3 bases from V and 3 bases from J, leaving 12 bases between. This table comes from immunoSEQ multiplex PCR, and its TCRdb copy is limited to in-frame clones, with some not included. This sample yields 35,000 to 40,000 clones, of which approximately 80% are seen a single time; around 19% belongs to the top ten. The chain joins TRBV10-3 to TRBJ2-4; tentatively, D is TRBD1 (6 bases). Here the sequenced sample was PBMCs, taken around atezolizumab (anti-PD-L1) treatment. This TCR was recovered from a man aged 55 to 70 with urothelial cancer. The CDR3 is CAISEIKGDKNIQYF. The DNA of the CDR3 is TGTGCCATCAGTGAAATTAAGGGGGACAAAAACATTCAGTACTTC.